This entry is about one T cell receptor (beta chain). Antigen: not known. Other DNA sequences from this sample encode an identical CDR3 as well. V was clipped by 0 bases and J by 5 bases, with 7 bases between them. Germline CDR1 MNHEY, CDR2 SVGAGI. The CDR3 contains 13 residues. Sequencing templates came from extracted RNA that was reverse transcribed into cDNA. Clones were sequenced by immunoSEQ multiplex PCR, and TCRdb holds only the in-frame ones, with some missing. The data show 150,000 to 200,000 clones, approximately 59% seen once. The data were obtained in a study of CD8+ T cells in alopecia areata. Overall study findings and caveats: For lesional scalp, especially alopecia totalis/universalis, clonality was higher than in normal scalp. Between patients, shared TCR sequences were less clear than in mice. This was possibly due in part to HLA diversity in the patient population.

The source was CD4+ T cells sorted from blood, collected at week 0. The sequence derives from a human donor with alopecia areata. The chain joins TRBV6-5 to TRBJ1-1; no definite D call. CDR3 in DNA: TGTGCCAGCAGTTACTCGATAAATACTGAAGCTTTCTTT. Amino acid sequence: CASSYSINTEAFF.